The T cell receptor beta chain under discussion was sequenced for a study of identical twins. Study results and limitations: Potential partial confounding of zero-insertion analyses by invariant MAIT and iNKT cells was noted.

From the 5' RACE reads, TCRdb called clonotypes with MiXCR, one entry per CDR3 protein. The sample holds 250,000 or so distinct CDR3 sequences, approximately 7.8% seen once. The germline gives CDR1 SEHNR, CDR2 FQNEAQ (reference sequence). The germline V and J ends were trimmed by 5 bases and 6 bases, with 18 bases remaining between them. This CDR3 is 15 amino acids long. This clonotype was detected only a few times. Its specificity is unknown. This sample was also put to use in a study of yellow fever vaccine responses in identical twins.

Sequenced material: CD8+ T cells sorted from blood. The sequence came from a woman between 18 and 29 years old in good health. The chain recombines TRBV7-9 with TRBJ2-3, with D hard to call. CDR3 in DNA: TGTGCCAGCAGCGCGATATCGACCACCCGGGATACGCAGTATTTT. Translating gives CASSAISTTRDTQYF. Supplemented by reference TRBV7-9 and TRBJ2-3, the full variable domain reads DTGVSQNPRHKITKRGQNVTFRCDPISEHNRLYWYRQTLGQGPEFLTYFQNEAQLEKSRLLSDRFSAERPKGSFSTLEIQRTEQGDSAMYLCASSAISTTRDTQYFGPGTRLTVL.